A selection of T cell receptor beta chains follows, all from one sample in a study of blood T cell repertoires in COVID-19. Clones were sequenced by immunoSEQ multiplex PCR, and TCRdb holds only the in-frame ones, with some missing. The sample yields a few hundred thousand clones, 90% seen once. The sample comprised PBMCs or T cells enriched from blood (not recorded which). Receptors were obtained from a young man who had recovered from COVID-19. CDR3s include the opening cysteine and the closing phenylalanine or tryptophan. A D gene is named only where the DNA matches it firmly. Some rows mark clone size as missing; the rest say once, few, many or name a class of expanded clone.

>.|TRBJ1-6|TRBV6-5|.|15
TGTGCCAGCAGTTACTCGGGACGGGGGTTTTCACCCCTCCACTTT
CASSYSGRGFSPLHF
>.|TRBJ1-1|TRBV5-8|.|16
TGTGCCAGCAGCCTCGGGTTTCGGGGTCCGAACACTGAAGCTTTCTTT
CASSLGFRGPNTEAFF
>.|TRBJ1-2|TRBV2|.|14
TGTGCCAGCAGTGAGGGGACACCTCCCTATGGCTACACCTTC
CASSEGTPPYGYTF
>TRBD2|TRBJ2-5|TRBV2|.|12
TGTGCCAGCAGAGAGCGGGGGGAGACCCAGTACTTC
CASRERGETQYF
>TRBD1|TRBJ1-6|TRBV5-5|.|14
TGTGCCAGCAGCCCCGGACAGGGGAAGTCACCCCTCCACTTT
CASSPGQGKSPLHF
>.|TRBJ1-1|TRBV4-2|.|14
TGTGCCAGCAGCTTCTCGGACACGAACACTGAAGCTTTCTTT
CASSFSDTNTEAFF
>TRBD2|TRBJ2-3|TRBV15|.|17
TGTGCCACCAGCAGAGATGTAACGGGGGGACCCACAGATACGCAGTATTTT
CATSRDVTGGPTDTQYF
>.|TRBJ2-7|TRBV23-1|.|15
TGCGCCAGCAGTCGGGAGACCCGACGGGCTCGTCCCCGGTACTTC
CASSRETRRARPRYF
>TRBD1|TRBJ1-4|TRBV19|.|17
TGTGCCAGTAGTACCTGGGACAGGCAAGCAACTAATGAAAAACTGTTTTTT
CASSTWDRQATNEKLFF
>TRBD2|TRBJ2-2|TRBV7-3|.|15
TGTGCCAGCAGCTCCTTAGCGGGCGCCACCGGGGAGCTGTTTTTT
CASSSLAGATGELFF
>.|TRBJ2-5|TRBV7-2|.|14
TGTGCCAGCAGCTTCTCATGGGCGGGAGAGACCCAGTACTTC
CASSFSWAGETQYF
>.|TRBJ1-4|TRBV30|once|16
TGTGCCTGGAGTGTACAAGGGGGAGAATCTAATGAAAAACTGTTTTTT
CAWSVQGGESNEKLFF
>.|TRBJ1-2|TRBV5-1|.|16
TGCGCCAGCAGCTTAGAAAATACTGGACACCTCTATGGCTACACCTTC
CASSLENTGHLYGYTF
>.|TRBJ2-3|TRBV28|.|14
TGTGCCAGCAGTAGAATTAGCGGAACAGATACGCAGTATTTT
CASSRISGTDTQYF
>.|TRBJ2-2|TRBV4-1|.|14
TGCGCCAGCAGCCCCTCTTCTAACACCGGGGAGCTGTTTTTT
CASSPSSNTGELFF
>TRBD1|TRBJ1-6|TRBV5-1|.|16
TGCGCCAGCAGCTTGGTAGGGACAGACTATAATTCACCCCTCCACTTT
CASSLVGTDYNSPLHF
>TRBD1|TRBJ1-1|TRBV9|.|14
TGTGCCAGCAGCGTCGGACAGGGGGCGACGGAAGCTTTCTTT
CASSVGQGATEAFF
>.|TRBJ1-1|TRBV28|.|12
TGTGCCAGCAGGGTGAGGAACACTGAAGCTTTCTTT
CASRVRNTEAFF
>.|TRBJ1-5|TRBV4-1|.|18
TGCGCCAGCAGCCTCCGGGACAAGGATAATCTGGCGCGTCAGCCCCAGCATTTT
CASSLRDKDNLARQPQHF
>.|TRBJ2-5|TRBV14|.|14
TGTGCCAGCAGCCACGGGTCCGGATTGGAGACCCAGTACTTC
CASSHGSGLETQYF
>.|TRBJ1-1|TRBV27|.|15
TGTGCCAGCAGTTTAGGGGCACCCATGAACACTGAAGCTTTCTTT
CASSLGAPMNTEAFF
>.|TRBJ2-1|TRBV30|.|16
TGTGCCTGGTTGGACACCCGAAAACTGGGAGGGGGTGAGCAGTTCTTC
CAWLDTRKLGGGEQFF
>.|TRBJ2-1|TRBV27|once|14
TGTGCCAGCAGTTTATCCGGCTCAGGTAATGAGCAGTTCTTC
CASSLSGSGNEQFF
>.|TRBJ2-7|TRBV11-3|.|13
TGTGCCAGCAGCACCACTAGCTTCGGGGAGCAGTACTTC
CASSTTSFGEQYF
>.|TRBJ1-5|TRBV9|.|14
TGTGCCAGCAGCGTAGGGAGTAGCAATCAGCCCCAGCATTTT
CASSVGSSNQPQHF
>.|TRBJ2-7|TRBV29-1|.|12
TGCAGAATAGACCCTATTGAGGCCGAGCAGTACTTC
CRIDPIEAEQYF
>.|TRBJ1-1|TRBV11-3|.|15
TGTGCCAGCAGCTTAATCTATTCGGGGGGCACTGAAGCTTTCTTT
CASSLIYSGGTEAFF
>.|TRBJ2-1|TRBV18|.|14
TGTGCCAGCTCACCAGACAGAACCTACAATGAGCAGTTCTTC
CASSPDRTYNEQFF
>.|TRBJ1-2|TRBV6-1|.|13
TGTGCCAGCAGTGATTCGGGGGTTTATGGCTACACCTTC
CASSDSGVYGYTF
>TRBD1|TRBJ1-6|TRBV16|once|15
TGTGCCAGCAGCCAATCTGGACAGGGTCGGTCACCCCTCCACTTT
CASSQSGQGRSPLHF
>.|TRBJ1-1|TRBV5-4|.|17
TGTGCCAGCAGCCCTACACCAGGGTTTCGTATGAACACTGAAGCTTTCTTT
CASSPTPGFRMNTEAFF
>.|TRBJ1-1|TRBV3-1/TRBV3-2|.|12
TGTGCCAGCAGCCAAGGTCTACGCGAAGCTTTCTTT
CASSQGLREAFF
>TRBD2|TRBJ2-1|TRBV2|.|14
TGTGCCAGCGGAAGCGGGACTAGGCTAAATGAGCAGTTCTTC
CASGSGTRLNEQFF
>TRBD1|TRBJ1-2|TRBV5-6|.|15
TGTGCCAGCAGCTATCAGGACAGGGAGATCTATGGCTACACCTTC
CASSYQDREIYGYTF
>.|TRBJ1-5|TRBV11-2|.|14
TGTGCCAGCAGCTTAGGGGGGCGAGATCAGCCCCAGCATTTT
CASSLGGRDQPQHF
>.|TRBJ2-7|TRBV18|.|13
TGTGCCAGCTCACCGAGATTACTACACGAGCAGTACTTC
CASSPRLLHEQYF
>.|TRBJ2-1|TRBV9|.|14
TGTGCCAGCAACCGACGGGATCACTACAATGAGCAGTTCTTC
CASNRRDHYNEQFF
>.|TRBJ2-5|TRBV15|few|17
TGTGCCACCAGCAGAGGCCAGGGTATTGAAAACCAAGAGACCCAGTACTTC
CATSRGQGIENQETQYF
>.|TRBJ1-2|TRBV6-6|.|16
TGTGCCAGCAGTTACAACCCGGACACTTCTAACTATGGCTACACCTTC
CASSYNPDTSNYGYTF
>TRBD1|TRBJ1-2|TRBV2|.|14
TGTGCCAGCGACGACAGGGAGCCCCCCTATGGCTACACCTTC
CASDDREPPYGYTF
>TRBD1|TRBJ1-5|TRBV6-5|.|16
TGTGCCAGCAGTTACTCTTCTGACAGGGGCAGTCAGCCCCAGCATTTT
CASSYSSDRGSQPQHF
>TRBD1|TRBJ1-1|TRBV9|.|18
TGTGCCAGCAGCCCGCATCCGGCAGGGGGCTCCCAGTCCACTGAAGCTTTCTTT
CASSPHPAGGSQSTEAFF
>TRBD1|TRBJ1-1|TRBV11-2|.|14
TGTGCCAGCAGCGCGGGACAGACTAACACTGAAGCTTTCTTT
CASSAGQTNTEAFF
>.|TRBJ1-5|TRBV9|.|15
TGTGCCAGCAGCGTAGCGCCAGGGTTCGATCAGCCCCAGCATTTT
CASSVAPGFDQPQHF
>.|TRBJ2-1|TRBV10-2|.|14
TGCGCCAGCAGGGACTCTCCCCGCGACAATGAGCAGTTCTTC
CASRDSPRDNEQFF
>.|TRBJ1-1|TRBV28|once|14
TGTGCCAGCAGTCCCCGGACTTTAAACACTGAAGCTTTCTTT
CASSPRTLNTEAFF
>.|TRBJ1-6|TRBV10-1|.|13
TGCGCCAGCAGTGAGCAACAGGGCAACCCCCTCCACTTT
CASSEQQGNPLHF